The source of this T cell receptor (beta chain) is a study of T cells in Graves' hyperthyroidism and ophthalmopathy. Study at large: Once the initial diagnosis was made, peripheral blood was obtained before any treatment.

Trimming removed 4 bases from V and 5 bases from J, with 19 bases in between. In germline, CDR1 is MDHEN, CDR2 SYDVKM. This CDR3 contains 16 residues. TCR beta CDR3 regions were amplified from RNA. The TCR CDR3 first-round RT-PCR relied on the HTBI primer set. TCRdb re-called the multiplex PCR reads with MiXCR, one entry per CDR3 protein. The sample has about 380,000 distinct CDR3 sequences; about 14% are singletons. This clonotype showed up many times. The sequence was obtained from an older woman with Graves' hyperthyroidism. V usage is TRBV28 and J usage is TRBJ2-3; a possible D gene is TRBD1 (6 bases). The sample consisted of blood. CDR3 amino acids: CASSSPWDKAGDTQYF. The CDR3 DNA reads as TGTGCCAGCAGTTCCCCGTGGGACAAGGCCGGAGATACGCAGTATTTT.